Each of the 25 T cell receptor beta chains below was sequenced from the same sample in a study of shared clonotypes between healthy human individuals. The repertoire was sequenced with immunoSEQ multiplex PCR; TCRdb's copy has only in-frame clones and lacks some. The sample has 2 million to 2.5 million clones; roughly 90% are singletons. The material sequenced was naive CD4+ T cells from PBMCs. Subset specified: CD45RA+ positively selected. These TCRs come from a man between 18 and 35 years old in good health. Some clones in this sample may be carry-over from other donors' samples.

This clone came up a few times. The rearrangement uses TRBV6-9 and TRBJ2-3; perhaps TRBD2 as D (5 bases). There are 12 residues in the CDR3. Germline-derived CDR1 and CDR2 are MNHGY and SVAAGI. Deletions cut 6 bases from V and 9 bases from J, with 13 bases between. CDR3 bases: TGTGCCAGCAGCCTCCTGAGGGCCACGCAGTATTTT. Protein product: CASSLLRATQYF.

The rearrangement joins TRBV6-5 to TRBJ2-7, with TRBD1 as a possible D gene (5 bases). CDR1 and CDR2 from the germline V gene are MNHEY and SVGAGI. The CDR3 spans 13 residues. The V end lost 2 bases, the J end lost 5 bases, and 10 bases lay between the germline ends. The CDR3 DNA is TGTGCCAGCAGTTACACCAGGGTGCACGAGCAGTACTTC. Protein: CASSYTRVHEQYF.

This chain uses TRBV10-3 with TRBJ2-6, with 10 bases matching TRBD1. The junction had 9 bases not matched to a gene; V was cut back by 3 bases and J by 4 bases. The CDR3 is 18 amino acids. Germline assignment: CDR1 ENHRY and CDR2 SYGVKD. The CDR3 nucleotides read TGTGCCATCAGTGATCAGACAGGGGGCGTGACGGGGGCCAACGTCCTGACTTTC. The encoded protein is CAISDQTGGVTGANVLTF.

The chain carries TRBV28 and TRBJ2-7; D unclear. This CDR3 has 14 amino acids. Trimming shortened V by 6 bases and J by 0 bases, and 12 bases separated the two germline ends. The germline V gene has CDR1 MDHEN and CDR2 SYDVKM. The CDR3 DNA follows: TGTGCCAGCAGCACAGTGTTCAGCTCCTACGAGCAGTACTTC. It translates to CASSTVFSSYEQYF.

The rearrangement joins TRBV6-5 to TRBJ1-5, with 9 nucleotides matching TRBD1. This CDR3 is 13 amino acids long. CDR1 and CDR2 (germline): MNHEY, SVGAGI. Unmatched junction bases numbered 1, after V lost 4 bases and J lost 6 bases. CDR3 nucleotides: TGTGCCAGCAGTTGGGACAGGGCTCAGCCCCAGCATTTT. This gives the protein CASSWDRAQPQHF.

The chain carries TRBV28 and TRBJ1-5, with D possibly being TRBD1 (5 bases). V shed 10 bases and J shed 6 bases, with 16 bases lying between them. Germline V gene sequence: CDR1 MDHEN, CDR2 SYDVKM. The CDR3 is 13 residues long. The CDR3 DNA follows: TGTGCCACCGTCGCAGGGAGGACTCAGCCCCAGCATTTT. Amino acid sequence: CATVAGRTQPQHF.

The rearrangement links TRBV2 to TRBJ1-5; D gene unclear. The CDR3 length is 13 residues. Trimming removed 7 bases at V and 5 bases at J, with 12 bases between. Per the germline V gene, CDR1 is SNHLY and CDR2 is FYNNEI. CDR3 DNA: TGTGCCAGCATACGGGAAATTGATCAGCCCCAGCATTTT. It specifies CASIREIDQPQHF.

CDR3 region: CASSLIPTSGSYEQYF. CDR3 bases: TGTGCCAGCAGCTTAATACCGACTAGCGGTTCCTACGAGCAGTACTTC. V usage is TRBV7-3 and J usage is TRBJ2-7, with 9 bases lining up with TRBD2. V shed 1 base and J 1 base; nucleotides not matched to a gene: 5. Germline loops: CDR1 SGHTA, CDR2 FQGTGA. The CDR3 consists of 16 residues.

The chain links TRBV19 to TRBJ2-1; D gene uncertain. CDR1 is LNHDA and CDR2 is SQIVND in the germline V gene (reference sequence). The CDR3 consists of 15 residues. V lost 3 bases to trimming and J lost 5 bases, with 14 bases between them. The CDR3, as DNA: TGTGCCAGTAGTATCTATAGAACTCAGGACAATGAGCAGTTCTTC. Residues: CASSIYRTQDNEQFF.

The chain recombines TRBV7-3 with TRBJ2-3; perhaps D is TRBD1 or TRBD2 (6 bases each). Trimming removed 4 bases at V and 5 bases at J, with 16 bases between. Germline V gives CDR1 SGHTA, CDR2 FQGTGA. The length of the CDR3 is 15 residues. The chain's CDR3 is CASSSRSGGGDTQYF. The CDR3 DNA follows: TGTGCCAGCAGCTCCCGATCCGGGGGCGGAGATACGCAGTATTTT.

This clone was counted once. The CDR3 loop reads CASSRSASSGNTIYF. The CDR3 coding sequence is TGTGCCAGCTCCAGAAGTGCGAGCTCTGGAAACACCATATATTTT. V is TRBV18 and J is TRBJ1-3; D gene unclear. Germline values: CDR1 KGHSH, CDR2 LQKENI. Between the trimmed V and J ends, which lost 6 bases and 0 bases, there was a span of 12 bases. The CDR3 loop spans 15 amino acids.

This clone occurred once. V usage is TRBV18 and J usage is TRBJ2-1, with 10 bases identical to TRBD2. V dropped 3 bases and J dropped 7; count of bases not matched to a gene: 9. Germline CDR1 reads KGHSH; CDR2 reads LQKENI. This CDR3 comprises 16 residues. CDR3 DNA: TGTGCCAGCTCACCCGGGCTAGCGGGAGTAGGGAATGAGCAGTTCTTC. This encodes CASSPGLAGVGNEQFF.

This chain uses TRBV20-1 with TRBJ2-4; 11 bases agree with TRBD1. V was pared by 5 bases and J by 9 bases, with 0 bases of the junction left unmatched. The CDR3 is made up of 11 amino acids. Germline lookup yields CDR1 DFQATT and CDR2 SNEGSKA (reference sequence). The CDR3 DNA is TGCAGTGCTGGGACAGGGGGCATTCAGTACTTC. Translated, it gives CSAGTGGIQYF.

Comment on this clone: Just one base apart from a much larger clone, this may be a read error. This chain connects TRBV7-2 to TRBJ1-1; D gene unclear. The length of the CDR3 is 13 residues. In germline, CDR1 is SGHTA, CDR2 FQGNSA. V gave up 2 bases and J gave up 5 bases, with 9 bases separating them. CDR3 loop: CASSLSPGTEAFF. The CDR3 DNA is TGTGCCAGCAGCTTATCCCCGGGGACTGAAGCTTTCTTT.

The CDR3 DNA follows: TGTGCCAGCACCCCGGGGACAGGGGTAATCAATGAGCAGTTCTTC. Translating gives CASTPGTGVINEQFF. The chain recombines TRBV7-9 with TRBJ2-1, with 10 bases fitting TRBD1. V gave up 7 bases and J gave up 6 bases; unmatched junction bases: 9. This CDR3 has 15 residues. Germline assignment: CDR1 SEHNR and CDR2 FQNEAQ (reference sequence).

J is TRBJ2-1 and V is TRBV10-3; 11 nucleotides agree with TRBD2. J was trimmed by 6 bases and V by 0 bases; bases with no gene match: 22. The CDR3 loop spans 22 amino acids. In germline, CDR1 is ENHRY, CDR2 SYGVKD. CDR3 DNA: TGTGCCATCAGTGAGTCGATACTAGCGGGAGTCCTTGCCTATAGGGAGTCCAATGAGCAGTTCTTC. This encodes CAISESILAGVLAYRESNEQFF.

A single count supports this clone. The rearrangement uses TRBV25-1 and TRBJ2-1; D uncertain. The CDR3 length is 15 residues. Germline assignment: CDR1 MGHDK and CDR2 SYGVNS. V lost 6 bases to trimming and J lost 0 bases, with 12 bases between them. CDR3 sequence (DNA): TGTGCCAGCAGCGCCGCAGGAAACTCCTACAATGAGCAGTTCTTC. Its translation: CASSAAGNSYNEQFF. Together with reference TRBV25-1 and TRBJ2-1, the CDR3 gives the full variable domain: EADIYQTPRYLVIGTGKKITLECSQTMGHDKMYWYQQDPGMELHLIHYSYGVNSTEKGDLSSESTVSRIRTEHFPLTLESARPSHTSQYLCASSAAGNSYNEQFFGPGTRLTVL.

The rearrangement uses TRBV5-1 and TRBJ2-2; 9 nucleotides align to TRBD2. The CDR3 spans 16 residues. The germline gives CDR1 SGHRS, CDR2 YFSETQ. Losses at the gene ends were 4 bases for V and 0 bases for J; bases not matched to a gene: 4. The CDR3 DNA sequence: TGCGCCAGCAGCCGAGTAGCGGGAGCGAACACCGGGGAGCTGTTTTTT. Amino acid sequence: CASSRVAGANTGELFF. Drawing the rest from reference TRBV5-1 and TRBJ2-2, the complete variable domain is KAGVTQTPRYLIKTRGQQVTLSCSPISGHRSVSWYQQTPGQGLQFLFEYFSETQRNKGNFPGRFSGRQFSNSRSEMNVSTLELGDSALYLCASSRVAGANTGELFFGEGSRLTVL.

The genes are TRBV21-1 and TRBJ1-1; TRBD1, the D gene given by the table, was not confirmed from the DNA. TRBV21-1 represents a pseudogene. This CDR3 contains 16 residues. CDR3: CASSKSLSRMNTEAFF. The DNA for the CDR3 is TGTGCCAGCAGCAAATCCCTCAGTCGTATGAACACTGAAGCTTTCTTT.

V gene TRBV28 combines with J gene TRBJ2-1; TRBD2 matches 10 bases. Trimming took 5 bases from V and 4 from J; bases not matched to a gene: 2. The CDR3 runs to 14 residues. The germline CDR1 and CDR2 sequences are MDHEN and SYDVKM. CDR3 loop: CASSTSGMYNEQFF. In nucleotides, the CDR3 is TGTGCCAGCAGTACTAGCGGGATGTACAATGAGCAGTTCTTC.

This chain connects TRBV28 to TRBJ2-7, with a possible D match to TRBD2 (6 bases). V lost 2 bases and J 9 bases, leaving 11 bases between the germline ends. Germline-derived CDR1 and CDR2 are MDHEN and SYDVKM. The CDR3 loop spans 12 amino acids. The CDR3 loop is CASSLVRRGQYF. CDR3 DNA: TGTGCCAGCAGTTTAGTCAGGAGGGGGCAGTACTTC. Full variable domain (remainder filled in from reference TRBV28 and TRBJ2-7): DVKVTQSSRYLVKRTGEKVFLECVQDMDHENMFWYRQDPGLGLRLIYFSYDVKMKEKGDIPEGYSVSREKKERFSLILESASTNQTSMYLCASSLVRRGQYFGPGTRLTVT.

The chain couples TRBV7-9 to TRBJ2-3, with 8 bases identical to TRBD1. The V gene's germline CDR1 is SEHNR and CDR2 FQNEAQ (reference sequence). J lost 4 bases, V lost 5 bases, and 8 bases had no gene match. This CDR3 has 15 residues. CDR3 DNA: TGTGCCAGCAGCGCCCGACAGGGGACGGCAGATACGCAGTATTTT. It specifies CASSARQGTADTQYF.

The CDR3 sequence is CASSVEAVQETQYF. As DNA, the CDR3 is TGTGCCAGCAGCGTAGAGGCCGTCCAAGAGACCCAGTACTTC. The chain uses TRBV9 and TRBJ2-5; D unresolved. Germline V gene sequence: CDR1 SGDLS, CDR2 YYNGEE. Deletions cut 0 bases from V and 1 base from J, with 7 bases between. The CDR3 runs to 14 residues. Using reference TRBV9 and TRBJ2-5 for the parts outside the CDR3, the full variable domain is DSGVTQTPKHLITATGQRVTLRCSPRSGDLSVYWYQQSLDQGLQFLIQYYNGEERAKGNILERFSAQQFPDLHSELNLSSLELGDSALYFCASSVEAVQETQYFGPGTRLLVL.

CDR3 sequence reads: CASSAFRDSPLHF. The CDR3 nucleotides read TGTGCCAGCAGCGCCTTTAGGGATTCACCCCTCCACTTT. This chain links TRBV7-9 with TRBJ1-6; D unclear. This CDR3 has 13 residues. V lost 5 bases and J lost 8, with 10 bases in between. Germline V lookup: CDR1 SEHNR, CDR2 FQNEAQ (reference sequence).

Of note for this clone: Distinct nucleotide sequences in the sample also encode this CDR3. V and J are TRBV6-6 and TRBJ1-5; 8 bases map to TRBD1. Germline CDR1 and CDR2: MNHNY and SVGAGI (reference sequence). The V segment lost 6 bases and the J segment 1 base; nucleotides outside the gene matches: 2. This CDR3 comprises 14 residues. CDR3 sequence: CASSWTGSNQPQHF. In nucleotides, the CDR3 is TGTGCCAGCAGCTGGACAGGGAGCAATCAGCCCCAGCATTTT.